Given below is one T cell receptor (beta chain) in context. What it recognizes is unknown. Germline V gene sequence: CDR1 SEHNR, CDR2 FQNEAQ (reference sequence). The CDR3 covers 15 residues. The ends lost 4 bases at V and 4 bases at J; junction bases unmatched: 4. This entry comes from a study of cytomegalovirus exposure and HLA in healthy donors. Points from the study as a whole: Researchers left out some V segments, among them TRBV6-2 and TRBV6-3, as indistinguishable. Looking again later, the authors saw that most CMV-associated TCR beta chains seemed HLA-restricted.

The PCR employed 60 Vbeta primers together with 13 Jbeta primers. Repertoires were generated with immunoSEQ multiplex PCR, while TCRdb's copy carries only in-frame clones and drops some. The sample shows roughly 120,000 clones, approximately 78% of them seen only once. This sequence joins TRBV7-9 and TRBJ2-1, with TRBD2 matching 10 bases. The TCR was taken from a woman aged 25 to 39 in good health and CMV-seronegative. The sample comprised PBMCs. CDR3 loop: CASSSGLADYNEQFF. Here the CDR3 DNA reads TGTGCCAGCAGCTCCGGACTAGCGGATTACAATGAGCAGTTCTTC.